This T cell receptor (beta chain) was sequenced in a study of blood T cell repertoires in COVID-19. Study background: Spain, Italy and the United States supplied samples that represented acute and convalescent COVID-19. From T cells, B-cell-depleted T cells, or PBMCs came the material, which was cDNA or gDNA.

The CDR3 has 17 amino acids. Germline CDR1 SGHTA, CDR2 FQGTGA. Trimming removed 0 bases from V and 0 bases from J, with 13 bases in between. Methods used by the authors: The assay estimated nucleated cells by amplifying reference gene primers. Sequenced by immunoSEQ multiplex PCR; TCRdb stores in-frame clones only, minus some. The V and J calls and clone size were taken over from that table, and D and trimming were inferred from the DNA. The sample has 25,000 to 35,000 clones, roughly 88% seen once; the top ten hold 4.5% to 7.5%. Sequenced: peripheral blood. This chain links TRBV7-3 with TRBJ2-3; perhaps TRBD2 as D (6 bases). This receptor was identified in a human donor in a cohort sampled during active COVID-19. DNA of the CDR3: TGTGCCAGCAGCTTAACAGGGCCTAGCGAGAGCACAGATACGCAGTATTTT. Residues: CASSLTGPSESTDTQYF.